This T cell receptor beta chain was found in a study of cytomegalovirus exposure and HLA in healthy donors. Findings and caveats of the study: The authors listed roughly 150 TCR beta chains as cytomegalovirus-associated.

Use of 60 Vbeta and 13 Jbeta primers characterized the PCR. TCRdb's table, derived via immunoSEQ multiplex PCR, lists solely in-frame clones and lacks some. The repertoire holds over 150,000 clones, with just over 75% as singletons. Germline V CDR1 and CDR2: GTSNPN, SVGIG (reference sequence). V shed 3 bases, J shed 6 bases, and the junction held 8 bases outside the gene matches. The CDR3 runs to 14 residues. The sample holds a few counts of this clone. Its antigen is still unknown. The receptor's source is a woman in her twenties or thirties in good health and CMV-seropositive. This chain joins TRBV30 and TRBJ1-1; 9 nucleotides agree with TRBD1. The sample was PBMCs. This CDR3 is CAWRPGTGFAEAFF. CDR3 bases: TGTGCCTGGAGGCCCGGGACAGGGTTCGCTGAAGCTTTCTTT.